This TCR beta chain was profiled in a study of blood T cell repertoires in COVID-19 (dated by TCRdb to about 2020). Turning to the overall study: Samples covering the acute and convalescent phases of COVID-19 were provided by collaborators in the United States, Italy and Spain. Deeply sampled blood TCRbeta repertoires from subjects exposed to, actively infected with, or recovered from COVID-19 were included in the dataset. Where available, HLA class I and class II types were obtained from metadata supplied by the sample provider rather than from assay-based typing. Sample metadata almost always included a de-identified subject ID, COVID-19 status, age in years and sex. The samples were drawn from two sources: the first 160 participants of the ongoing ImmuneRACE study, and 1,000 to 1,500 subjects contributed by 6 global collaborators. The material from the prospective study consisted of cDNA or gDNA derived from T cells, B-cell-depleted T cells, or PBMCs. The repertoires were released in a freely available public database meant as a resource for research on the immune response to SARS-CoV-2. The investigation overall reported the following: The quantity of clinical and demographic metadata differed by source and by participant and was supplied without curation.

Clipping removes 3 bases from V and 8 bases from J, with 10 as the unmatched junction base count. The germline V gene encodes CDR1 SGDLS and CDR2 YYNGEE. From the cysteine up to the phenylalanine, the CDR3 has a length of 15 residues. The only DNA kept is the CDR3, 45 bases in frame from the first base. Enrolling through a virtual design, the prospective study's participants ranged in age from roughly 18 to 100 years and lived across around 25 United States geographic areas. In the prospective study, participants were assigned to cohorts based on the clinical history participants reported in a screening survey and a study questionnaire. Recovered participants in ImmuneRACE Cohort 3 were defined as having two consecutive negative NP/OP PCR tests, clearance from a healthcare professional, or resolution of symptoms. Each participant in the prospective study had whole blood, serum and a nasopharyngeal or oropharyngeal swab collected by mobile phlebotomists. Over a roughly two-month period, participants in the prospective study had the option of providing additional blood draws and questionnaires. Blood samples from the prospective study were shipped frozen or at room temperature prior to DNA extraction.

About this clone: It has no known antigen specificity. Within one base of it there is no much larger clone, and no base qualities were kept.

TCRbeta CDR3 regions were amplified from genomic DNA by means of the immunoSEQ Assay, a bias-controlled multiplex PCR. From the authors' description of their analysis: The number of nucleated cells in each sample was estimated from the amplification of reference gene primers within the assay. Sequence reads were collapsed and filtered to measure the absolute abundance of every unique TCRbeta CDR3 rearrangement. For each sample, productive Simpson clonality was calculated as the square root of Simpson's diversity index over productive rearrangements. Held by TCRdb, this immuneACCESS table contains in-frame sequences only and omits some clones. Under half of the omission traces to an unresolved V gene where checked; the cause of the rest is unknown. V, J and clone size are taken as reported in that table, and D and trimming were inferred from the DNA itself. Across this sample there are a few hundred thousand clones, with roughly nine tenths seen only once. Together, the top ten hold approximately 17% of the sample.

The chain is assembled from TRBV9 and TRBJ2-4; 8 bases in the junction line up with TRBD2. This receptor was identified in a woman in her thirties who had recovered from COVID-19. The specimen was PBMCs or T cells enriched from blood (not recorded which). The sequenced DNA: TGTGCCAGCAGCGCCGGGGGGGCGATTGGTCACATTCAGTACTTC. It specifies CASSAGGAIGHIQYF.